The 27 T cell receptor beta chains listed next were all sequenced from one sample in a study of cytomegalovirus exposure and HLA in healthy donors (dated by TCRdb to the late 2010s). Libraries were constructed by the immunoSEQ multiplex PCR assay. The multiplex PCR relied on a mix of 60 forward primers for TCR Vbeta segments and 13 reverse primers for TCR Jbeta segments. TCRdb carries this immuneACCESS record with in-frame sequences only. Its versions omit some clonotypes, under half of them owing to an unresolved V gene in the studies checked, with the rest unexplained. For this sample the table gives around 67,000 clones, of which 80% to 90% were detected only once. The biggest ten clones account for roughly 12% of the sample. The sample comprised PBMCs. The receptor source for this set is a woman aged 25 to 45 in good health and CMV-seropositive.

V usage is TRBV29-1 and J usage is TRBJ2-7; 8 bases align to TRBD2. After removal of 6 bases from V and 0 bases from J, the junction contained 10 bases not matched to a gene. CDR1 and CDR2 from the germline V gene are SQVTM and ANQGSEA. The CDR3 extends over 15 amino acids. The CDR3 DNA follows: TGCAGCGTCGTAGAAGCGGGAGCCCTCTCCTACGAGCAGTACTTC. It is translated as CSVVEAGALSYEQYF.

V gene TRBV5-1 combines with J gene TRBJ2-7; tentative D call: TRBD1 (7 bases). Germline V gene sequence: CDR1 SGHRS, CDR2 YFSETQ. Trimming took 4 bases from V and 3 from J, leaving 20 bases between them. The CDR3 extends over 16 amino acids. The CDR3 sequence is CASSPGDSPPGYEQYF. CDR3 sequence (DNA): TGCGCCAGCAGCCCGGGGGACAGCCCTCCTGGCTACGAGCAGTACTTC. The entire variable domain, with the rest obtained from reference TRBV5-1 and TRBJ2-7, is as follows: KAGVTQTPRYLIKTRGQQVTLSCSPISGHRSVSWYQQTPGQGLQFLFEYFSETQRNKGNFPGRFSGRQFSNSRSEMNVSTLELGDSALYLCASSPGDSPPGYEQYFGPGTRLTVT.

The gene calls are TRBV9 and TRBJ2-3; 8 positions agree with TRBD2. This CDR3 has 15 amino acids. CDR1 is SGDLS and CDR2 is YYNGEE in the germline V gene. J lost 2 bases, V lost 0 bases, and 2 bases had no gene match. The CDR3 region has the DNA TGTGCCAGCAGCGTAGCGGGAGGGTACACAGATACGCAGTATTTT. Translated: CASSVAGGYTDTQYF.

The J gene is TRBJ2-1, the V gene TRBV7-3; 8 positions match TRBD2. J gave up 6 bases and V 1 base, and 5 bases lay outside the gene matches. Germline-derived CDR1 and CDR2 are SGHTA and FQGTGA. The CDR3 runs 15 residues. The CDR3 DNA is TGTGCCAGCAGCTTAAACTTAGCGGGACCCAATGAGCAGTTCTTC. It encodes CASSLNLAGPNEQFF. The full variable domain, with the rest looked up from reference TRBV7-3 and TRBJ2-1, is GAGVSQTPSNKVTEKGKYVELRCDPISGHTALYWYRQSLGQGPEFLIYFQGTGAADDSGLPNDRFFAVRPEGSVSTLKIQRTERGDSAVYLCASSLNLAGPNEQFFGPGTRLTVL.

The chain has TRBV10-1 and TRBJ2-3; 8 nucleotides line up with TRBD2. Germline values: CDR1 WNHNN, CDR2 SYGVQD (reference sequence). The CDR3 spans 14 residues. V lost 3 bases, J lost 6 bases, and 5 bases stayed unmatched. The CDR3 is CASSDGGRMDTQYF. Here the CDR3 DNA reads TGCGCCAGCAGTGACGGCGGGAGGATGGATACGCAGTATTTT.

The genes are TRBV19 and TRBJ1-1; TRBD1 agrees at 8 bases. The V gene end was trimmed by 7 bases and the J gene end by 3 bases; junction bases not matched to a gene: 10. The V gene's germline CDR1 is LNHDA and CDR2 SQIVND (reference sequence). This CDR3 has 15 residues. DNA for the CDR3: TGTGCCAGTACGACAGGGGATGATTACGACACTGAAGCTTTCTTT. Translation: CASTTGDDYDTEAFF.

The chain has TRBV2 and TRBJ2-7; 9 positions agree with TRBD1. Trimming cost V 7 bases and J 2 bases; bases outside gene matches: 6. CDR3 length equals 14 residues. The germline V gene encodes CDR1 SNHLY and CDR2 FYNNEI. This CDR3 is CASNPGQGPYEQYF. As DNA, the CDR3 is TGTGCCAGCAACCCGGGACAGGGCCCCTACGAGCAGTACTTC.

This clone was counted once. The V gene is TRBV7-2, the J gene TRBJ2-5; 13 nucleotides match TRBD2. Germline CDR1 reads SGHTA; CDR2 reads FQGNSA. The CDR3 is 15 residues long. V was pared by 5 bases and J by 5 bases, with 5 bases of the junction left unmatched. In nucleotides, the CDR3 is TGTGCCAGCAGCCGGGGACTAGCGGGAACGGAGACCCAGTACTTC. Translated, it gives CASSRGLAGTETQYF.

The chain recombines TRBV7-9 with TRBJ2-7, with 8 nucleotides matching TRBD2. CDR3 length: 16 residues. V shed 2 bases and J 7 bases; nucleotides not matched to a gene: 13. CDR1 and CDR2 from the germline V gene are SEHNR and FQNEAQ (reference sequence). The CDR3 reads CASSLSVAGGWEEQYF. CDR3 nucleotide sequence: TGTGCCAGCAGCTTATCGGTGGCGGGAGGTTGGGAAGAGCAGTACTTC.

This clone was observed a single time. The chain recombines TRBV7-9 with TRBJ1-2, with TRBD1 identical over 8 bases. The germline V gene has CDR1 SEHNR and CDR2 FQNEAQ (reference sequence). The CDR3 has 18 amino acids. Trimming removed 0 bases from V and 5 bases from J; junction bases left unmatched: 14. This CDR3 is CASSLAPGQVLSHYGYTF. CDR3 nucleotide sequence: TGTGCCAGCAGCTTAGCTCCGGGACAGGTTCTTTCTCATTATGGCTACACCTTC.

V and J are TRBV19 and TRBJ2-7, with a weak D call TRBD2 (6 bases). The V and J ends lost 8 bases and 2 bases respectively, with 22 bases between them. The V gene's germline CDR1 is LNHDA and CDR2 SQIVND (reference sequence). CDR3 size: 16 residues. The DNA of the CDR3 is TGTGCCAGTGGGCAGAGTAGCGGAGACCCCCCCTACGAGCAGTACTTC. Its translation is CASGQSSGDPPYEQYF.

The V gene is TRBV6-6, the J gene TRBJ2-5; D might be TRBD1 (6 bases). The CDR3 is 14 residues long. The germline CDR1 and CDR2 sequences are MNHNY and SVGAGI (reference sequence). V lost 0 bases to trimming and J lost 3 bases, with 8 bases between them. CDR3: CASSYSNREETQYF. CDR3 DNA sequence: TGTGCCAGCAGTTACTCGAACAGGGAAGAGACCCAGTACTTC.

The CDR3 here is CASKRSGNGYNEQFF. In nucleotides, the CDR3 is TGTGCCAGTAAGAGGTCCGGGAACGGGTACAATGAGCAGTTCTTC. V is TRBV6-1 and J is TRBJ2-1; tentatively, D is TRBD2 (5 bases). This CDR3 has 15 residues. Germline V gives CDR1 MNHNS, CDR2 SASEGT. V shed 9 bases and J shed 4 bases, with 19 bases lying between them.

The chain uses TRBV7-2 and TRBJ1-2; TRBD1 is a possible D gene (5 bases). The CDR3 spans 19 residues. CDR1 and CDR2 (germline): SGHTA, FQGNSA. V was shortened by 1 base and J by 1 base, with 22 bases between the two germline ends. Here the CDR3 DNA reads TGTGCCAGCAGCTTAGATCTATACAAGGGGCAAGACAATAACTATGGCTACACCTTC. It codes for CASSLDLYKGQDNNYGYTF.

V and J are TRBV19 and TRBJ2-2, with D possibly being TRBD1 (6 bases). The CDR3 runs to 15 residues. V was pared by 5 bases and J by 2 bases, with 12 bases between. Germline V gene data show CDR1 as LNHDA and CDR2 as SQIVND (reference sequence). CDR3 DNA sequence: TGTGCCAGTAGTTACCGGACAGATAACACCGGGGAGCTGTTTTTT. It specifies CASSYRTDNTGELFF.

The V gene is TRBV10-3, the J gene TRBJ1-1; 9 nucleotides line up with TRBD1. Trimming took 5 bases from V and 10 from J; bases not matched to a gene: 17. Germline V lookup: CDR1 ENHRY, CDR2 SYGVKD. The CDR3 length is 16 residues. CDR3 sequence: CAISSPLHRGQRGAFF. CDR3 in DNA: TGTGCCATCAGTTCGCCCCTACACAGGGGGCAGAGGGGAGCTTTCTTT.

V usage is TRBV19 and J usage is TRBJ1-1, with 9 bases matching TRBD1. Germline V CDR1 and CDR2: LNHDA, SQIVND (reference sequence). Trimming at V came to 2 bases and at J to 8 bases, leaving 3 bases not matched to a gene. This CDR3 is built from 13 residues. The DNA for the CDR3 is TGTGCCAGTAGTATAAGCACAGGGGGCGAAGCTTTCTTT. It translates to CASSISTGGEAFF.

The sample holds a few counts of this clone. The genes are TRBV14 and TRBJ2-7; TRBD2 matches at 13 bases. Germline V CDR1 and CDR2: SGHDN, FVKESK. The CDR3 has 18 residues. Trimming at V came to 0 bases and at J to 3 bases, leaving 8 bases not matched to a gene. CDR3: CASSQEPEGLAGVYEQYF. In DNA, the CDR3 is TGTGCCAGCAGCCAAGAACCGGAAGGACTAGCGGGAGTCTACGAGCAGTACTTC.

This clone showed up just once. The chain has TRBV19 and TRBJ1-4; 8 nucleotides align to TRBD1. With V trimmed by 3 bases and J by 7 bases, 4 bases remained unmatched. The CDR3 covers 14 residues. In germline, CDR1 is LNHDA, CDR2 SQIVND (reference sequence). The CDR3 reads CASSISRGPEKLFF. The CDR3 DNA sequence: TGTGCCAGTAGTATTTCCAGGGGGCCTGAAAAACTGTTTTTT.

V gene TRBV25-1 combines with J gene TRBJ2-7; TRBD1 is a possible D gene (6 bases). This CDR3 is 11 amino acids long. Germline loops: CDR1 MGHDK, CDR2 SYGVNS. The V gene lost 10 bases and the J gene lost 6 bases, with 13 bases spanning the gap. The CDR3 loop is CATLQGVEQYF. As DNA, the CDR3 is TGTGCCACCCTACAGGGAGTCGAGCAGTACTTC.

A single count supports this clone. The gene calls are TRBV19 and TRBJ2-7; tentatively, D is TRBD1 (6 bases). The CDR3 is 13 amino acids. Germline values: CDR1 LNHDA, CDR2 SQIVND (reference sequence). With 4 bases removed from V and 4 bases from J, the gap between germline ends came to 11 bases. The CDR3 loop is CASSRTQGYEQYF. In nucleotides, the CDR3 is TGTGCCAGTAGTAGAACACAGGGTTACGAGCAGTACTTC.

The CDR3 loop is CASSPGNTQETQYF. DNA of the CDR3: TGTGCCAGCAGCCCGGGGAACACTCAAGAGACCCAGTACTTC. V gene TRBV7-2 combines with J gene TRBJ2-5; weak D call: TRBD2 (5 bases). Trimming shortened V by 5 bases and J by 2 bases, and 12 bases separated the two germline ends. Germline V gives CDR1 SGHTA, CDR2 FQGNSA. The CDR3 extends over 14 amino acids.

The CDR3 protein is CASSAPLGTLDYEQYF. The CDR3, as DNA: TGCGCCAGCAGCGCTCCCCTCGGTACCCTCGACTACGAGCAGTACTTC. The chain combines TRBV5-1 with TRBJ2-5; D ambiguous. The end of the DNA aligns better with TRBJ2-7, so the J call may be wrong. The germline V gene encodes CDR1 SGHRS and CDR2 YFSETQ. The CDR3 has 16 residues.

The chain combines TRBV29-1 with TRBJ2-7, with D tentatively TRBD2 (6 bases). The V gene lost 6 bases and the J gene lost 1 base, with 13 bases spanning the gap. Germline V CDR1 and CDR2: SQVTM, ANQGSEA. This CDR3 contains 13 residues. CDR3 loop: CSVVIGTSYEQYF. CDR3 coding DNA: TGCAGCGTCGTTATCGGGACTTCCTACGAGCAGTACTTC.

The chain uses TRBV28 and TRBJ2-7; 9 nucleotides match TRBD2. Looked up from germline, CDR1 is MDHEN and CDR2 is SYDVKM. Unmatched junction bases numbered 16, after V lost 7 bases and J lost 0 bases. The CDR3 is 18 residues long. In nucleotides, the CDR3 is TGTGCCAGCACCTCTCCGGGACTAGCTAAAGGAAACTCCTACGAGCAGTACTTC. Amino acids: CASTSPGLAKGNSYEQYF. The complete variable domain, with remaining parts taken from reference TRBV28 and TRBJ2-7, reads DVKVTQSSRYLVKRTGEKVFLECVQDMDHENMFWYRQDPGLGLRLIYFSYDVKMKEKGDIPEGYSVSREKKERFSLILESASTNQTSMYLCASTSPGLAKGNSYEQYFGPGTRLTVT.

The chain couples TRBV29-1 to TRBJ1-2; 12 nucleotides match TRBD1. CDR3 size: 13 residues. Per germline, CDR1 SQVTM and CDR2 ANQGSEA. Trimming took 3 bases from V and 7 from J; bases not matched to a gene: 3. CDR3 sequence reads: CSVEGQGAFGYTF. CDR3 nucleotide sequence: TGCAGCGTTGAGGGACAGGGGGCTTTTGGCTACACCTTC.

CDR3 DNA sequence: TGTGCCAGCAGTTTATCCAGGGTAAACATTCAGTACTTC. Residues: CASSLSRVNIQYF. The V and J genes are TRBV27 and TRBJ2-4; weak D call: TRBD1 (5 bases). The length of the CDR3 is 13 residues. Trimming shortened V by 0 bases and J by 6 bases, and 6 bases separated the two germline ends. Looked up from germline, CDR1 is MNHEY and CDR2 is SMNVEV (reference sequence).